The source of this T cell receptor beta chain is a study of OX40 agonist ivuxolimab in advanced cancers. Study in general: Every 2 weeks, patients got intravenous ivuxolimab at one of six dose levels (0.01-10 mg/kg).

The assay was immunoSEQ multiplex PCR, and TCRdb's table has in-frame clones only and misses some. Among about 42,000 clones listed, 75% to 90% were seen once. Peripheral blood came from all dose cohorts at three timepoints. CDR3 size: 11 residues. With 3 bases removed from V and 11 bases from J, the gap between germline ends came to 13 bases. From germline, CDR1 is SQVTM and CDR2 ANQGSEA. This sequence joins TRBV29-1 and TRBJ1-1; D unclear. The input for sequencing was CD4+ or CD8+ T cells sorted from blood, taken in a trial of the OX40 agonist ivuxolimab. This clonotype was obtained from an adult with an advanced solid tumor such as melanoma, head and neck, liver or kidney cancer. CDR3 sequence (DNA): TGCAGCGTTGAGGGCTTTCCATGGGCTTTCTTT. It encodes CSVEGFPWAFF. The entire variable domain, with the rest obtained from reference TRBV29-1 and TRBJ1-1, is as follows: SAVISQKPSRDICQRGTSLTIQCQVDSQVTMMFWYRQQPGQSLTLIATANQGSEATYESGFVIDKFPISRPNLTFSTLTVSNMSPEDSSIYLCSVEGFPWAFFGQGTRLTVV.